One sample yielded the 18 T cell receptor beta chains listed below, sequenced in a study of blood T cell repertoires in COVID-19. The method was immunoSEQ multiplex PCR; TCRdb's version includes in-frame clones alone and lacks a portion of them. The sample contains just under 350,000 clones, around 83% of which appear only once. Sequencing was carried out using peripheral blood. These receptors came from a young man with active or convalescent COVID-19.

The V and J genes are TRBV4-1 and TRBJ2-1; 8 nucleotides line up with TRBD2. Germline V gene sequence: CDR1 MGHRA, CDR2 YSYEKL. The V gene end was trimmed by 3 bases and the J gene end by 4 bases; junction bases not matched to a gene: 8. This CDR3 is built from 16 residues. CDR3 nucleotides: TGCGCCAGCAGCCAGAGCGGGAGTGGTTTTTACAATGAGCAGTTCTTC. As protein: CASSQSGSGFYNEQFF.

J is TRBJ1-3 and V is TRBV29-1; no reliable D call. The CDR3 covers 14 residues. Between the trimmed V and J ends, which lost 0 bases and 0 bases, there was a span of 6 bases. The germline CDR1 and CDR2 sequences are SQVTM and ANQGSEA. The CDR3, as DNA: TGCAGCGTTGAAGAACCCGGCTCTGGAAACACCATATATTTT. Protein product: CSVEEPGSGNTIYF.

The chain employs TRBV5-4 and TRBJ1-2; weak D call: TRBD1 (6 bases). The CDR3 loop spans 14 amino acids. CDR1 SGHNT and CDR2 YYREEE come from the germline V gene (reference sequence). The V end was cut by 1 base, the J end by 5 bases, with 12 bases between. CDR3 loop: CASSLRGAGYGYTF. The CDR3 nucleotides are TGTGCCAGCAGCTTGCGGGGGGCCGGATATGGCTACACCTTC. The full variable domain, its missing parts supplied by reference TRBV5-4 and TRBJ1-2, is ETGVTQSPTHLIKTRGQQVTLRCSSQSGHNTVSWYQQALGQGPQFIFQYYREEENGRGNFPPRFSGLQFPNYSSELNVNALELDDSALYLCASSLRGAGYGYTFGSGTRLTVV.

V and J are TRBV27 and TRBJ1-4; weak D call: TRBD1 (5 bases). Deletions cut 3 bases from V and 4 bases from J, with 12 bases between. Germline CDR1 MNHEY, CDR2 SMNVEV (reference sequence). The CDR3 totals 15 residues. CDR3: CASSFLKGYNEKLFF. CDR3 DNA sequence: TGTGCCAGCAGTTTCCTAAAGGGGTATAATGAAAAACTGTTTTTT.

The V gene is TRBV30, the J gene TRBJ1-1; TRBD1 aligns across 7 bases. Germline CDR1 and CDR2: GTSNPN and SVGIG (reference sequence). CDR3 size: 14 residues. The V and J ends lost 4 bases and 0 bases, in that order; junction bases with no gene match: 5. The CDR3 sequence: CAWKQGTMNTEAFF. CDR3 DNA sequence: TGTGCCTGGAAACAGGGGACCATGAACACTGAAGCTTTCTTT.

In this sample, this clone turned up once. The gene calls are TRBV6-5 and TRBJ1-2; 7 nucleotides match TRBD1. With V trimmed by 9 bases and J by 2 bases, 9 bases remained unmatched. The CDR3 loop spans 14 amino acids. Germline V gene lookup returns CDR1 MNHEY and CDR2 SVGAGI. The CDR3 DNA reads as TGTGCCAGAGGTACAGGGGCCGCGAACTATGGCTACACCTTC. The encoded protein is CARGTGAANYGYTF.

This chain joins TRBV4-2 and TRBJ2-3, with 10 bases identical to TRBD2. CDR1 is LGHNA and CDR2 is YNFKEQ in the germline V gene. The V segment lost 0 bases and the J segment 6 bases; nucleotides outside the gene matches: 6. This CDR3 is built from 16 residues. DNA for the CDR3: TGTGCCAGCAGCCAAGAAGTGGGACTAGCGCAGGATACGCAGTATTTT. Protein sequence: CASSQEVGLAQDTQYF.

This clone was counted a single time. The chain has TRBV19 and TRBJ2-6, with a possible D match to TRBD2 (6 bases). The CDR3 is made up of 15 amino acids. Germline lookup yields CDR1 LNHDA and CDR2 SQIVND (reference sequence). V lost 1 base to trimming and J lost 4 bases, with 8 bases between them. CDR3 protein: CASSIGGTGANVLTF. The CDR3 DNA follows: TGTGCCAGTAGTATAGGCGGGACCGGGGCCAACGTCCTGACTTTC.

The chain uses TRBV5-1 and TRBJ1-2; 9 bases map to TRBD1. The CDR3 loop spans 15 amino acids. V lost 4 bases to trimming and J lost 4 bases; unmatched junction nucleotides: 8. CDR1 is SGHRS, CDR2 YFSETQ, per germline. The DNA for the CDR3 is TGCGCCAGCAGCCCGGGACAGGGCCGTGGCTATGGCTACACCTTC. Translating gives CASSPGQGRGYGYTF.

The V and J genes are TRBV7-8 and TRBJ1-1; unclear D gene. CDR3 length: 12 amino acids. In germline, CDR1 is SGHVS, CDR2 FQNEAQ. Trimming took off 3 bases at V and 3 bases at J, with 5 bases between the two ends. As DNA, the CDR3 is TGTGCCAGCAGCTTCCGGGACACTGAAGCTTTCTTT. Its protein product is CASSFRDTEAFF.

This clone was seen many times. J is TRBJ2-5 and V is TRBV27; 9 bases match TRBD1. The CDR3 sequence is 15 residues long. The trim removed 6 bases at V and 2 bases at J, leaving 7 bases unmatched. Germline CDR1 and CDR2: MNHEY and SMNVEV (reference sequence). The chain's CDR3 is CASRPGQGEQETQYF. The CDR3 coding sequence is TGTGCCAGCAGGCCGGGACAGGGTGAACAAGAGACCCAGTACTTC.

The genes are TRBV9 and TRBJ1-2; TRBD1 might be the D (5 bases). The germline CDR1 and CDR2 sequences are SGDLS and YYNGEE. V lost 2 bases and J lost 6, with 11 bases in between. CDR3 length: 13 residues. The CDR3: CASSVGTVDGYTF. The CDR3, as DNA: TGTGCCAGCAGCGTCGGGACTGTGGATGGCTACACCTTC.

V usage is TRBV29-1 and J usage is TRBJ2-7, with 9 positions matching TRBD2. The germline gives CDR1 SQVTM, CDR2 ANQGSEA. The junction had 6 bases not matched to a gene; V was cut back by 3 bases and J by 3 bases. The CDR3 is 14 residues long. The CDR3 here is CSVEASGAFYEQYF. The CDR3 DNA is TGCAGCGTTGAGGCTAGCGGGGCTTTCTACGAGCAGTACTTC.

The rearrangement uses TRBV7-9 and TRBJ1-3; D call uncertain. Germline lookup yields CDR1 SEHNR and CDR2 FQNEAQ (reference sequence). Trimming cost V 3 bases and J 0 bases, with 9 bases left between them. The CDR3 is made up of 15 amino acids. The CDR3 nucleotides read TGTGCCAGCAGCTTGGTGTGGCCCTCTGGAAACACCATATATTTT. Its translation: CASSLVWPSGNTIYF.

This clone was detected once. At one boundary the junction diverges from the germline segment, which might be a read error. V usage is TRBV23-1 and J usage is TRBJ2-2; the D gene is possibly TRBD2 (6 bases). TRBV23-1 is annotated as an ORF whose role is uncertain. This CDR3 is built from 18 residues. CDR3 region: CASRGVLWDRGGHRGAVF. The DNA of the CDR3 is TGCGCCAGCAGGGGGGTTTTGTGGGACCGGGGAGGACACCGGGGAGCTGTTTTT.

V gene TRBV30 combines with J gene TRBJ1-5, with D hard to call. The CDR3 spans 13 residues. V lost 2 bases to trimming and J lost 5 bases, with 10 bases between them. CDR1 is GTSNPN and CDR2 is SVGIG in the germline V gene (reference sequence). CDR3 sequence reads: CAWSFTVDQPQHF. Here the CDR3 DNA reads TGTGCCTGGAGTTTTACAGTAGATCAGCCCCAGCATTTT.

J is TRBJ2-1 and V is TRBV7-3; D might be TRBD2 (6 bases). There are 14 residues in the CDR3. V was shortened by 4 bases and J by 9 bases, with 16 bases between the two germline ends. CDR1 and CDR2 from the germline V gene are SGHTA and FQGTGA. Here the CDR3 reads CASSSIPVGGEQFF. DNA for the CDR3: TGTGCCAGCAGCTCAATCCCTGTGGGGGGTGAGCAGTTCTTC.

The CDR3 is CASSSRGDEAFF. The CDR3 nucleotides are TGTGCCAGCAGTTCCAGGGGAGACGAAGCTTTCTTT. The genes are TRBV25-1 and TRBJ1-1, with D possibly being TRBD1 (6 bases). Per germline, CDR1 MGHDK and CDR2 SYGVNS. The CDR3 totals 12 residues. Trimming pared 5 bases from V and 8 bases from J, leaving 12 bases between. The whole variable domain, remainder taken from reference TRBV25-1 and TRBJ1-1, is EADIYQTPRYLVIGTGKKITLECSQTMGHDKMYWYQQDPGMELHLIHYSYGVNSTEKGDLSSESTVSRIRTEHFPLTLESARPSHTSQYLCASSSRGDEAFFGQGTRLTVV.